This entry features one TCR beta chain sequence. Per the authors' pipeline: Using reference gene primer amplification, nucleated cell counts were estimated. Repertoires were generated with immunoSEQ multiplex PCR, while TCRdb's copy carries only in-frame clones and drops some. The V and J calls and clone size are taken from that table; D and trimming were inferred from the DNA. The top ten clones hold roughly 1.3% of a sample with about 100,000 clones, approximately 90% of them seen once. The data were taken from a study of blood T cell repertoires in COVID-19. Across the study: Specimens from acute and convalescent COVID-19 originated in the United States, Italy and Spain. PBMCs, B-cell-depleted T cells, or T cells were the source of the cDNA or gDNA that made up the material.

Germline V CDR1 and CDR2: MNHEY, SVGAGI. Trimming removed 6 bases at V and 5 bases at J, with 7 bases between. This CDR3 spans 12 amino acids. The receptor comes from a woman under 40 with acute or convalescent COVID-19. Sequencing was performed on peripheral blood. The rearrangement uses TRBV6-5 and TRBJ2-2, with unresolved D. The CDR3 nucleotides read TGTGCCAGCAGGGTTAGAACCGGGGAGCTGTTTTTT. It is translated as CASRVRTGELFF.